The clone carrying this T cell receptor beta chain was seen more than once but under ten times. The antigen is unknown. The data were taken from a study of vaccination and CD4 T cells after COVID-19. The treatment was: 10-day PBMC culture with coronavirus spike peptide pools or control peptides (ViraFEST assay). Those CD4+ T cells from the unexposed donor predate the COVID-19 pandemic (2011-2018). The assay that was used to sequence DNA from cultured CD4+ T cells was the Oncomine TCR Beta short-read assay. The template was genomic DNA from cultured CD4+ T cells. In TCRdb, the PCR reads were re-called with MiXCR into one record per CDR3 protein. The data contain fewer than 10,000 distinct CDR3 sequences, roughly 42% of them singletons. V was pared by 5 bases and J by 5 bases, with 15 bases of the junction left unmatched. CDR1 and CDR2 (germline): SEHNR, FQNEAQ (reference sequence). The CDR3 length is 16 residues.

Material for sequencing was CD4+ T cells from blood, cultured in vitro. The clonotype originates from a human donor in good health. The chain links TRBV7-9 to TRBJ2-7, with 7 positions matching TRBD1. CDR3 amino acids: CASSPKFRQGSDEQYF. In DNA, the CDR3 is TGTGCCAGCAGCCCAAAATTCCGACAGGGAAGCGACGAGCAGTACTTC. The variable domain in full, completed from reference TRBV7-9 and TRBJ2-7, reads DTGVSQNPRHKITKRGQNVTFRCDPISEHNRLYWYRQTLGQGPEFLTYFQNEAQLEKSRLLSDRFSAERPKGSFSTLEIQRTEQGDSAMYLCASSPKFRQGSDEQYFGPGTRLTVT.